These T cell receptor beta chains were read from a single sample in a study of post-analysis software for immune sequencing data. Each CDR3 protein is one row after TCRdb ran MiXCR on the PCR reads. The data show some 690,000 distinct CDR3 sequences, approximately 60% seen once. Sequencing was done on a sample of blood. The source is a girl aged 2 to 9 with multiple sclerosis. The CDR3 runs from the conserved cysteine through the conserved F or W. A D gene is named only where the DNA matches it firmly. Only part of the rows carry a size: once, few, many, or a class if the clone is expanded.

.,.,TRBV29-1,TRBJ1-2,TGCAGCGTTGAATGGTCCTACCCGAACTATGGCTACACCTTC,CSVEWSYPNYGYTF
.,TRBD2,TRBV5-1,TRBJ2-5,TGCGCCAGCAGCTTGGGACTAGCGGGAGAGCGGGAGACCCAGTACTTC,CASSLGLAGERETQYF
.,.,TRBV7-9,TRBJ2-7,TGTGCCAGCAGCTGGGGCCAAGTGGGGTACGAGCAGTACTTC,CASSWGQVGYEQYF
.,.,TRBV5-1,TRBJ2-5,TGCGCCAGCAGCCCCGGGACCCCCAGTTCGTCCCAGTACTTC,CASSPGTPSSSQYF
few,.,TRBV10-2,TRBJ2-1,TGCGCCAGCAGACTACCTTTGGATGAGCAGTTCTTC,CASRLPLDEQFF
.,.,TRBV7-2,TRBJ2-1,TGTGCCAGCAGTTTTTACACAGGGATCTTTTACAATGAGCAGTTCTTC,CASSFYTGIFYNEQFF
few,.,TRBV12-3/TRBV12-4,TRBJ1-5,TGTGCCAGCAGTTTTAACTCGGTTAGCAATCAGCCCCAGCATTTT,CASSFNSVSNQPQHF
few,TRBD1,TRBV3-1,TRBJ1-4,TGTGCCAGCAGCCCCCGGCCGGGACAGACTGAAAAACTGTTTTTT,CASSPRPGQTEKLFF
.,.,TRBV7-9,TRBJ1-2,TGTGCCAGCAGCCCGCAACCTACTAACTATGGCTACACCTTC,CASSPQPTNYGYTF
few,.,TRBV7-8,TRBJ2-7,TGTGCCAGCAGCTTAGAAGCAGGCCTTAGCTCCTACGAGCAGTACTTT,CASSLEAGLSSYEQYF
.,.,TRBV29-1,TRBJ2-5,TGCAGCGTTGAAGATCGAGTCTACCAAGAGACCCAGTACTTC,CSVEDRVYQETQYF
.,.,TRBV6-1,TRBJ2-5,TGTGCCAGCAGTGTCCCGTGGGAGACCCAGTACTTC,CASSVPWETQYF
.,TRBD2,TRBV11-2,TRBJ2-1,TGTGCCAGCAGCTTAGAACGGGAGGCTTCCTACAATGAGCAGTTCTTC,CASSLEREASYNEQFF
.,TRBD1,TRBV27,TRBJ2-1,TGTGCCAGCAGTTTTTTTGGGGACAGGGGTGAGCAGTTCTTC,CASSFFGDRGEQFF
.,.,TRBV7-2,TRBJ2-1,TGTGCCAGCAGCTTAATGGGGGGCACGTACAGTGAGCAGTTCTTC,CASSLMGGTYSEQFF
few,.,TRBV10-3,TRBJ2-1,TGTGCCATCAGTGAGCCCGGGGGCGGTTACAATGAGCAGTTCTTC,CAISEPGGGYNEQFF
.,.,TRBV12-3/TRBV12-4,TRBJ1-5,TGTGCCAGCGTCTCAGAGTATAGCAATCAGCCCCAGCATTTT,CASVSEYSNQPQHF
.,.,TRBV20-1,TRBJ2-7,TGCAGTGCACGGAGGGGGTACGGCGAGCAGTACTTC,CSARRGYGEQYF
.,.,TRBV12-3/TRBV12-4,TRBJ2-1,TGTGCCAGCAGGTCGGGCCAAGCCGGCAATGAGCAGTTCTTC,CASRSGQAGNEQFF
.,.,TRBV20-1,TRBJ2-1,TGCAGTGCTAGTAATCCGGGGCTACCGGGCTCCTACAATGAGCAGTTCTTC,CSASNPGLPGSYNEQFF
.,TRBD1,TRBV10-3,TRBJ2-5,TGTGCCACGACAGGGGGTAGGCAAGAGACCCAGTACTTC,CATTGGRQETQYF
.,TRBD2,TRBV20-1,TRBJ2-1,TGCAGTGCTGAACTAGCGGGGGGCCCAAATGAGCAGTTCTTC,CSAELAGGPNEQFF
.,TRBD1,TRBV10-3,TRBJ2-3,TGTGCCATCAGTGACCCGAGACAGGGGGCGAGCGTAGATACGCAGTATTTT,CAISDPRQGASVDTQYF
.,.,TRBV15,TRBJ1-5,TGTGCCACCAGCAGAGTCTTGGGCCAGCCCCAGCATTTT,CATSRVLGQPQHF
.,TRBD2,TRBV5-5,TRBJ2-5,TGTGCCAGCAGCGCTGGACTAGCGGGGGGCGGGACCCAGTACTTC,CASSAGLAGGGTQYF
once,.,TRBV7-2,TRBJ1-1,TGTGCCAGCAGCTTAGCGCGGGGGCCCCCGAACACTGAAGCTTTCTTT,CASSLARGPPNTEAFF
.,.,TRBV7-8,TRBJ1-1,TGTGCCAGCCACTACGGGGGAGGACAGTACACTGAAGCTTTCTTT,CASHYGGGQYTEAFF
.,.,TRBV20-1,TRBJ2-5,TGCAGTGGGGCGGAGCAATTCCAAGAGACCCAGTACTTC,CSGAEQFQETQYF
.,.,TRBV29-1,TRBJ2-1,TGCAGCGTTGTACAGTCGGATGAGCAGTTCTTC,CSVVQSDEQFF
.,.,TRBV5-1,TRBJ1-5,TGCGCCAGCAGCCTTGCCGGGGAGGGAGGCCAGCCCCAGCATTTT,CASSLAGEGGQPQHF
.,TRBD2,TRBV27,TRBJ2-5,TGTGCCAGCAGTTTATCTTCTAGCGGGGGGGCTCATGAGACCCAGTACTTC,CASSLSSSGGAHETQYF
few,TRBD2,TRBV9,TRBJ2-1,TGTGCCAGCAGCGTAGAAAGCGGGAGGGCCAACAATGAGCAGTTCTTC,CASSVESGRANNEQFF
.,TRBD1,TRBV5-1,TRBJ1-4,TGCGCCAGCAGCGGGACCCAGGGGGCGGGTGAAAAACTGTTTTTT,CASSGTQGAGEKLFF
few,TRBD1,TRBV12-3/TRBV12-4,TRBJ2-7,TGTGCCTCCTCCGGACAGGGCGACTCCGAGCAGTACTTC,CASSGQGDSEQYF
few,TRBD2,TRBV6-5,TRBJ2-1,TGTGCCAGCAGCCAGACTAGCGGGAGGGAGGGCGAGCAGTTCTTC,CASSQTSGREGEQFF
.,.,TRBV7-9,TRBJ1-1,TGTGCCAGCAGCTTAGTTTCTACAGGAGCTTTCTTT,CASSLVSTGAFF
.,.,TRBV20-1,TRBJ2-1,TGCAGTGCTAGAGCCCTAACGTGGGAGCAGAACAATGAGCAGTTCTTC,CSARALTWEQNNEQFF
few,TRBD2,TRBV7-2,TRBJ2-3,TGTGCCAGCAGCACTGGACTAGCGGGGGATACGCAGTATTTT,CASSTGLAGDTQYF
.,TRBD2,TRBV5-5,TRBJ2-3,TGTGCCAGCAGCCGCCTGGGCAGCGGGGGGCCTTTCACAGATACGCAGTATTTT,CASSRLGSGGPFTDTQYF
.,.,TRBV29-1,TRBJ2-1,TGCAGCGTTGTGTTGGGCGCGGGGAACTACAATGAGCAGTTCTTC,CSVVLGAGNYNEQFF
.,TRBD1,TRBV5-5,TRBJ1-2,TGTGCCAGCAGCTGGGGCCAGGGGGCGAGAGGCTACACCTTC,CASSWGQGARGYTF
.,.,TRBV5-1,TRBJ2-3,TGCGCCAGCAGCCCGGCAGGGCGGACCCTCCAAGGAGATACGCAGTATTTT,CASSPAGRTLQGDTQYF
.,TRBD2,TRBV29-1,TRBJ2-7,TGCAGCGTTGGGCGGGGGGGCGACGAGCAGTACTTC,CSVGRGGDEQYF
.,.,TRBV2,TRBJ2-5,TGTGCCAGCAGTGAAGCGTCAGGCCGCCAAGAGACCCAGTACTTC,CASSEASGRQETQYF
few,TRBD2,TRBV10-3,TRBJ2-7,TGTGCCATCAGTGAATCGAGACTAGCGGGAGTAGTGGACGAGCAGTACTTC,CAISESRLAGVVDEQYF
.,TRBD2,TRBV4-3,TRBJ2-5,TGCGCCAGCAGCCAAGATCTGGCGGGGGGGCCTCTCGGGCCAACCCAGTACTTC,CASSQDLAGGPLGPTQYF
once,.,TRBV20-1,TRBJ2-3,TGCAGTGCTAGAGATCCCGCCGGGTCAGATACGCAGTATTTT,CSARDPAGSDTQYF
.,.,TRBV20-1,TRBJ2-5,TGCAGTGCTATCAGACCGGGGTCCGGGGGAGAGACCCAGTACTTC,CSAIRPGSGGETQYF
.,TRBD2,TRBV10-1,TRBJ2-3,TGCGCCAGCAGTGGGGGGACTAGCGGACCTGGGGATACGCAGTATTTT,CASSGGTSGPGDTQYF
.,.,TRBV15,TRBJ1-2,TGTGCCACCAGCAGAGATAGGGACCGCCGAGGAGGCACCTTC,CATSRDRDRRGGTF
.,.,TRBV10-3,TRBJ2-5,TGTGCCATCAGTGATGGCAGCCAAGAGACCCAGTACTTC,CAISDGSQETQYF
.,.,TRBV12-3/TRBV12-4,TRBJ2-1,TGTGCCAGCAGTTTTCATGGAAACAATGAGCAGTTCTTC,CASSFHGNNEQFF
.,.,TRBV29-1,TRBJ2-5,TGCAGCGTTGAAGGGGGCTCTGAAGAGCAGTACTTC,CSVEGGSEEQYF
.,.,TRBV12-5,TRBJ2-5,TGTGCTAGTGGTTTGGTACTGGGGGTCTTTGGGGAGACCCAGTACTTC,CASGLVLGVFGETQYF
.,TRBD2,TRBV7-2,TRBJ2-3,TGTGCCAGCAGCCAGACTAGCGCCGGTACCCTAGCGCAGTATTTT,CASSQTSAGTLAQYF
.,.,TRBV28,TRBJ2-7,TGTGCCAGCAGTTCCAGGGGTTGGGAGTCCTACGAGCAGTACTTC,CASSSRGWESYEQYF
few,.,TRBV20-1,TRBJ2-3,TGCAGTGCTAGAGCGGGGAGCACAGATACGCAGTATTTT,CSARAGSTDTQYF
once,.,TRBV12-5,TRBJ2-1,TGTGCTAGTGGCCTCAATTACAATGAGCAGTTCTTC,CASGLNYNEQFF
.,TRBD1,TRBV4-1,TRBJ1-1,TGCGCCAGCAGCAGCCGACAGGGCCCTGAAGCTTTCTTT,CASSSRQGPEAFF